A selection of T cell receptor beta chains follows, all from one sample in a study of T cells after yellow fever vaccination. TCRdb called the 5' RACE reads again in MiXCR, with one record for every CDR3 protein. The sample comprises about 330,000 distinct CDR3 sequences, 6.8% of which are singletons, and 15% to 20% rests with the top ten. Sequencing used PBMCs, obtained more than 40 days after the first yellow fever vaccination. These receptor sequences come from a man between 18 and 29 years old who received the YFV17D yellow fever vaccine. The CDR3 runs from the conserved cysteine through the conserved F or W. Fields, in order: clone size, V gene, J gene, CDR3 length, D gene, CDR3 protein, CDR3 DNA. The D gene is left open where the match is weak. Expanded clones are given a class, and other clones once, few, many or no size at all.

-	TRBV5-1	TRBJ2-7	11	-	CASRLSGEQYF	TGCGCCAGCAGATTGTCGGGGGAGCAGTACTTC
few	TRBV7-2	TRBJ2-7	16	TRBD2	CASSLGLAGPNYEQYF	TGTGCCAGCAGCTTGGGACTAGCGGGCCCCAACTACGAGCAGTACTTC
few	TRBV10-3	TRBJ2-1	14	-	CAISPRDKYNEQFF	TGTGCCATCAGCCCCCGGGACAAGTACAATGAGCAGTTCTTC
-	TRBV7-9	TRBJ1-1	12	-	CASRGVGTEAFF	TGTGCCAGCAGGGGCGTAGGGACTGAAGCTTTCTTT
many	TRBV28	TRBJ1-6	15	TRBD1	CASRTGQGANSPLHF	TGTGCCAGCAGGACCGGACAGGGGGCCAATTCACCCCTCCACTTT
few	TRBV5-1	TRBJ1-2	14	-	CASSFSPGGSGYTF	TGCGCCAGCAGCTTCTCTCCGGGCGGATCGGGCTACACCTTC
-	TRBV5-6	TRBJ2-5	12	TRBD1	CASGQGIKTQYF	TGTGCCAGCGGACAGGGGATAAAGACCCAGTACTTC
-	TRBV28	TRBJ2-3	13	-	CASRGGNSDTQYF	TGTGCCAGCAGGGGAGGAAATTCAGATACGCAGTATTTT
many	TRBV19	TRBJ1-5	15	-	CASSTAGRGAQPQHF	TGTGCCAGTAGTACCGCGGGCCGGGGGGCTCAGCCCCAGCATTTT
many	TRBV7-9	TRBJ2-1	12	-	CASSFPDNEQFF	TGTGCCAGCAGCTTCCCCGACAATGAGCAGTTCTTC
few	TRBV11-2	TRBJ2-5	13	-	CASSKTPAETQYF	TGTGCCAGCAGCAAGACCCCGGCCGAGACCCAGTACTTC
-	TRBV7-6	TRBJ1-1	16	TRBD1	CASSLAAGGMNTEAFF	TGTGCCAGCAGCTTAGCGGCAGGGGGGATGAACACTGAAGCTTTCTTT
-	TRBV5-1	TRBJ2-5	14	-	CASSPDSFQETQYF	TGCGCCAGCAGCCCGGACAGTTTTCAAGAGACCCAGTACTTC
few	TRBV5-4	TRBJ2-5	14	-	CASSSRPVQETQYF	TGTGCCAGCAGCTCCAGGCCGGTCCAAGAGACCCAGTACTTC
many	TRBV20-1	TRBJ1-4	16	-	CSAGERWGYYNEKLFF	TGCAGTGCTGGAGAACGGTGGGGATACTATAATGAAAAACTGTTTTTT
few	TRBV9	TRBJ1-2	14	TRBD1	CASSVGTGVYGYTF	TGTGCCAGCAGCGTAGGGACAGGCGTCTATGGCTACACCTTC
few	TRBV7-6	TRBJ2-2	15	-	CASSPRQGKIGELFF	TGTGCCAGCAGCCCTCGTCAGGGGAAAATCGGGGAGCTGTTTTTT
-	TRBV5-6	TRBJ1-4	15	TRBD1	CASSTTGTGVEKLFF	TGTGCCAGCAGCACAACCGGGACAGGGGTTGAAAAACTGTTTTTT
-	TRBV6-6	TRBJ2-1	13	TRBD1	CASSAGTVDEQFF	TGTGCCAGCAGCGCCGGGACAGTGGATGAGCAGTTCTTC
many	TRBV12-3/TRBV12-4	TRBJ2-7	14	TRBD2	CASSLGTSGYEQYF	TGTGCCAGCAGTCTTGGGACTAGCGGCTACGAGCAGTACTTC
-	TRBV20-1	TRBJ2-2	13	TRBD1	CSARQGDTGELFF	TGCAGTGCTCGACAGGGGGACACCGGGGAGCTGTTTTTT
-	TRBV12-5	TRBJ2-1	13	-	CASGLPGRDEQFF	TGTGCTAGTGGCCTCCCGGGCCGGGATGAGCAGTTCTTC
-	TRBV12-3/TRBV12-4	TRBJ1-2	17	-	CASSPRGPGLANYGYTF	TGTGCCAGCAGCCCCCGGGGCCCAGGGTTAGCTAACTATGGCTACACCTTC
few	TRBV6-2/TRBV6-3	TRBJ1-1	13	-	CASSRGPNTEAFF	TGTGCCAGCAGTCGGGGGCCTAACACTGAAGCTTTCTTT
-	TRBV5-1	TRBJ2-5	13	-	CASREGYQETQYF	TGCGCCAGCAGAGAGGGGTACCAAGAGACCCAGTACTTC
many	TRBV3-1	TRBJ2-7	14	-	CASSHGTGPYEQYF	TGTGCCAGCAGCCACGGGACGGGGCCCTACGAGCAGTACTTC
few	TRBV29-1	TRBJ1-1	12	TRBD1	CSVDWTGGYAFF	TGCAGCGTTGACTGGACAGGGGGCTACGCTTTCTTT
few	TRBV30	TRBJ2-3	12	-	CAWSVGGDTQYF	TGTGCCTGGAGTGTAGGGGGGGATACGCAGTATTTT
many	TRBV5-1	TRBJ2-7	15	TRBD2	CASSWGGSLTYEQYF	TGCGCCAGCAGCTGGGGGGGGAGTCTAACCTACGAGCAGTACTTC
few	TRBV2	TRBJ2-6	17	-	CASSREGRGAGANVLTF	TGTGCCAGCAGCCGTGAGGGCAGGGGCGCAGGGGCCAACGTCCTGACTTTC
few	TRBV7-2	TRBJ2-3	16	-	CASSLNDLSLTDTQYF	TGTGCCAGCAGCTTAAATGACCTCAGCCTCACAGATACGCAGTATTTT
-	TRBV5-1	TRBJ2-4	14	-	CASSFDRAKNIQYF	TGCGCCAGCAGCTTCGACCGGGCCAAAAACATTCAGTACTTC
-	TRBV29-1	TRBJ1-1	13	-	CSVDGAQVTEAFF	TGCAGCGTTGATGGAGCCCAAGTCACTGAAGCTTTCTTT
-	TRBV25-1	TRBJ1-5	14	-	CASSDSGSHQPQHF	TGTGCCAGCAGTGATTCGGGGTCGCATCAGCCCCAGCATTTT
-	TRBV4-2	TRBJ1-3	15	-	CASSQDGSSGNTIYF	TGTGCCAGCAGCCAAGATGGGTCCTCTGGAAACACCATATATTTT
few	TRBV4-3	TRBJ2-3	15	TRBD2	CASSPLDGGTDTQYF	TGCGCCAGCAGCCCTTTGGACGGGGGGACAGATACGCAGTATTTT
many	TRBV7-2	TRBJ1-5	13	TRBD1	CASSIRGDQPQHF	TGTGCCAGCAGCATCAGGGGGGATCAGCCCCAGCATTTT
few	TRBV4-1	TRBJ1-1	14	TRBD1	CASSRDRGGTEAFF	TGCGCCAGCAGCCGAGACAGGGGGGGAACTGAAGCTTTCTTT
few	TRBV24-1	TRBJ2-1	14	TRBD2	CATSDKRGYNEQFF	TGTGCCACCAGTGATAAGCGGGGCTACAATGAGCAGTTCTTC
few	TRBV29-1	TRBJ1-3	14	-	CSATDPYSGNTIYF	TGCAGCGCCACCGATCCCTACTCTGGAAACACCATATATTTT
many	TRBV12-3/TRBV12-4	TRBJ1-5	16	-	CASSLATGAGNQPQHF	TGTGCCAGCAGTTTAGCCACTGGGGCGGGGAATCAGCCCCAGCATTTT
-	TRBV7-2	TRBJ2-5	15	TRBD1	CASSSDRGREETQYF	TGTGCCAGCAGCTCGGACAGGGGGCGCGAAGAGACCCAGTACTTC
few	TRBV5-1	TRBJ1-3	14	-	CASSPNLSGNTIYF	TGCGCCAGCAGCCCCAACCTCTCTGGAAACACCATATATTTT
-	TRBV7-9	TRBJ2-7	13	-	CASSPYRAYEQYF	TGTGCCAGCAGCCCGTACAGGGCCTACGAGCAGTACTTC
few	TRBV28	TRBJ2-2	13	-	CASSFHRPGELFF	TGTGCCAGCAGTTTTCACAGGCCCGGGGAGCTGTTTTTT
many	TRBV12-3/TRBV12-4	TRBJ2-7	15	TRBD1	CASSLFGTGVNEQYF	TGTGCCAGCAGTTTGTTTGGGACAGGGGTGAACGAGCAGTACTTC
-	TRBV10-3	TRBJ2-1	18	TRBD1	CTFSSRGTDWRVYNEQFF	TGTACCTTCAGTTCTCGAGGGACAGACTGGCGGGTCTACAATGAGCAGTTCTTC